The sequence of this T cell receptor beta chain was determined in a study of T cells in localized non-small cell lung cancer. Study-level points and caveats: Measurement of T cell clonality placed uninvolved adjacent lung highest, above the level in tumor. Elevated circulating T cell density in blood was associated with longer overall survival. Heterogeneity remains possible, as sequencing covered one tumor region only. Median detection of top 100 tumor clones in adjacent lung was around 57 clones.

About this clone itself: Antigen: not known.

This CDR3 region has 14 residues. Germline CDR1 and CDR2: SGDLS and YYNGEE. The V and J ends lost 0 bases and 5 bases respectively, with 12 bases between them. Produced via immunoSEQ multiplex PCR; TCRdb's table is partial and in-frame only. Altogether around 19,000 clones are present, roughly nine tenths being singletons, with the ten largest covering less than 3%. This receptor was taken from a woman aged 35-75 years with stage I lung adenocarcinoma. Sequencing was performed on peripheral blood, taken before any cancer treatment. V usage is TRBV9 and J usage is TRBJ2-7; no definite D call. The CDR3 protein is CASSVGAFRNEQYF. The CDR3 DNA reads TGTGCCAGCAGCGTAGGGGCCTTTAGGAACGAGCAGTACTTC.